Ten or more counts support the clone carrying this TCR beta chain. No antigen is known for it. An end of the junction differs from the germline gene, which may be a read error. This specimen belongs to a study of breast tumors, draining lymph nodes, adjacent tissues. The lymph nodes were axillary draining lymph nodes from breast cancer patients. TCRdb reanalysed the multiplex PCR reads using MiXCR and keeps one entry per CDR3 protein. The data contain around 250,000 distinct CDR3 sequences, less than 40% of them seen just once; the ten biggest clones take up 3.6%. The CDR3 is 16 amino acids. CDR1 is SGHTA, CDR2 FQGTGA, per germline. Whole-study findings and limits: Tumor repertoires ranked between lymph nodes and nontumor tissue in diversity, with V and J gene preferences.

The clonotype was recovered from a female donor with breast cancer. Some clones in this sample may be carry-over from other donors' samples. The chain combines TRBV7-3 with TRBJ2-2; 9 positions match TRBD1. Sequencing was done on a sample of axillary lymph node tissue. The CDR3, as DNA: TGTGCCAGCAGCCTAACAGGGGGCGCGAACACCGGGGAGCTGTTTTTT. Translation: CASSLTGGANTGELFF.